This TCR beta chain emerged from a study of radiotherapy plus CTLA-4 blockade in lung cancer. Regarding the study as a whole: It was early blood T cell clone dynamics, with interferon-beta, that reportedly best predicted response. After radiotherapy and ipilimumab, tumor-derived clones expanded in peripheral blood.

Germline-derived CDR1 and CDR2 are KGHSH and LQKENI. This CDR3 is 15 amino acids long. The ends were cut back, 3 bases at V and 5 bases at J, with 16 bases in the middle. Comments on this clone: What it binds is not known.

The assay was immunoSEQ multiplex PCR, and TCRdb's table has in-frame clones only and misses some. The table has more than 80,000 clones, about 83% seen once. This TCR was recovered from a human donor with non-small cell lung cancer that progressed on radiotherapy plus ipilimumab. Some clones in this sample may be carry-over from other donors' samples. The gene calls are TRBV18 and TRBJ1-1, with a weak D call TRBD1 (5 bases). The sample was peripheral blood, taken from a patient treated with radiotherapy plus ipilimumab. The CDR3 bases are TGTGCCAGCTCACCCTTGGGCGGGGGGGAGACTGAAGCTTTCTTT. It is translated as CASSPLGGGETEAFF. The whole variable domain, remainder taken from reference TRBV18 and TRBJ1-1, is NAGVMQNPRHLVRRRGQEARLRCSPMKGHSHVYWYRQLPEEGLKFMVYLQKENIIDESGMPKERFSAEFPKEGPSILRIQQVVRGDSAAYFCASSPLGGGETEAFFGQGTRLTVV.